This T cell receptor (beta chain) was sequenced during a study of blood T cell repertoires in COVID-19 (dated by TCRdb to the early 2020s). Regarding the research as a whole: The collaborator samples originated in the United States, Italy and Spain and spanned the acute and convalescent phases of COVID-19. The material from the prospective study consisted of cDNA or gDNA derived from T cells, B-cell-depleted T cells, or PBMCs. The dataset comprised deeply sampled blood TCRbeta repertoires from subjects exposed to, actively infected with, or recovered from COVID-19. The repertoires were made available in a free public database intended to serve as a resource for research on the immune response to SARS-CoV-2. The samples were drawn from the first 160 participants of the ongoing ImmuneRACE study and from 1,254 subjects provided by 6 global collaborators. Nearly every sample came with metadata listing a de-identified subject ID, COVID-19 status, age in years and sex. HLA class I and class II types, where available, came from metadata supplied by the sample provider rather than from assay-based typing. Overall results and qualifications from the work: The amount of clinical and demographic metadata varied by source and participant and was provided uncurated.

Whole blood was collected in K2EDTA tubes by collaborating institutions according to the institutions' own protocols. Collaborator samples were shipped for TCRbeta analysis as frozen whole blood, isolated PBMCs, or DNA extracted from either sample type. The germline V gene encodes CDR1 MRHNA and CDR2 SNTAGT. V trim: 6 bases; J trim: 3 bases; unmatched bases: 7. Including the terminal cysteine and phenylalanine, the CDR3 comprises 14 residues. Only the CDR3 portion is preserved as DNA: 42 bases, with reading frame beginning at the first base. TCRbeta CDR3 regions were amplified from genomic DNA using the immunoSEQ Assay, a bias-controlled multiplex PCR. Per the original workflow: Nucleated cell counts per sample were estimated from amplification of reference gene primers within the assay. Sequence reads were collapsed and filtered to measure the absolute abundance of every unique TCRbeta CDR3 rearrangement. For each sample, productive Simpson clonality was calculated as the square root of Simpson's diversity index across productive rearrangements. The clones in this table, taken by TCRdb from immuneACCESS, are in-frame only. Not every clone is retained; where verified, under half of the shortfall comes from an unresolved V gene, and the cause of the rest is unknown. That table is the source of V, J and clone size, and D and trimming were worked out from the DNA. This sample has about 94,000 clones in its table, and 65% to 85% of those were observed once. About 6.3% of the sample is taken by the ten largest.

This clone showed up just a few times. The specificity of this receptor is unknown. Base quality data are lacking; no much larger clone is found one base away. The receptor comes from a man between 60 and 70 years old with acute or convalescent COVID-19. The chain couples TRBV6-4 to TRBJ1-1; 7 central nucleotides agree with TRBD1. Material for sequencing was peripheral blood. The CDR3 loop reads CASSAKTGDTEAFF. The sequenced DNA: TGTGCCAGCAGCGCCAAAACAGGGGACACTGAAGCTTTCTTT.